Presented here are 17 T cell receptor beta chains from one specimen sequenced in a study of blood T cell repertoires in COVID-19. Sequencing used immunoSEQ multiplex PCR; TCRdb keeps in-frame clones, though not all of them. The sample holds fewer than 500,000 clones, 88% seen once. The material sequenced was PBMCs or T cells enriched from blood (not recorded which). All receptors derive from a woman aged 25 to 39 with acute COVID-19.

In its sample, this clone was seen once. The CDR3 loop is CASSFRTNHEQYF. The CDR3 DNA sequence: TGTGCCAGCAGTTTTCGGACTAACCACGAGCAGTACTTC. The chain combines TRBV12-3 or TRBV12-4 with TRBJ2-7; D is perhaps TRBD2 (6 bases). V lost 3 bases, J lost 5 bases, and 11 bases lay in between. CDR3 size: 13 residues.

The chain links TRBV4-2 to TRBJ1-2; unclear D gene. Germline V gene lookup returns CDR1 LGHNA and CDR2 YNFKEQ. Deletions cut 0 bases from V and 3 bases from J, with 8 bases between. The CDR3 has 14 amino acids. This CDR3 is CASSQEEVDYGYTF. In DNA form, the CDR3 reads TGTGCCAGCAGCCAAGAGGAGGTTGACTATGGCTACACCTTC.

The gene calls are TRBV19 and TRBJ2-7, with 7 bases aligning to TRBD2. Germline V gives CDR1 LNHDA, CDR2 SQIVND (reference sequence). This CDR3 comprises 16 residues. J was trimmed by 4 bases and V by 10 bases; bases with no gene match: 19. The CDR3 DNA follows: TGTGCCACTGCATTGGCCGGGGGGAGCTACTTTTACGAGCAGTACTTC. Translation gives CATALAGGSYFYEQYF.

The chain employs TRBV12-5 and TRBJ1-5; D is uncertain. Germline V gene lookup returns CDR1 LGHNT and CDR2 FRNRAP. CDR3 length: 19 amino acids. The V gene lost 0 bases and the J gene lost 0 bases, with 18 bases spanning the gap. CDR3 nucleotides: TGTGCTAGTGGTTTGGTGTTGGACGGGAGGGCGTATAGCAATCAGCCCCAGCATTTT. Protein product: CASGLVLDGRAYSNQPQHF.

V is TRBV2 and J is TRBJ1-1, with a possible D match to TRBD1 (6 bases). Germline V gives CDR1 SNHLY, CDR2 FYNNEI. The V end was cut by 8 bases, the J end by 0 bases, with 10 bases between. This CDR3 has 13 amino acids. CDR3 loop: CASENRVNTEAFF. As DNA, the CDR3 is TGTGCCAGCGAGAACAGGGTGAACACTGAAGCTTTCTTT.

The chain links TRBV10-2 to TRBJ2-3, with no clear D. V was trimmed by 3 bases and J by 2 bases, leaving 12 bases between them. This CDR3 has 15 residues. Germline-derived CDR1 and CDR2 are WSHSY and SAAADI. CDR3 bases: TGCGCCAGCAGTGAACTCGCCTCGATCACAGATACGCAGTATTTT. Amino acids: CASSELASITDTQYF.

As for this clone: Other DNA sequences in the sample encode the same CDR3. The chain combines TRBV9 with TRBJ2-3, with TRBD2 identical over 8 bases. CDR3 length: 16 amino acids. Germline V gene data show CDR1 as SGDLS and CDR2 as YYNGEE. The V segment lost 0 bases and the J segment 1 base; nucleotides outside the gene matches: 4. The CDR3 DNA reads TGTGCCAGCAGCGTAGAGGTTAGCGGGGGCACAGATACGCAGTATTTT. Translated: CASSVEVSGGTDTQYF.

This clone was observed a single time. The rearrangement uses TRBV2 and TRBJ1-4, with a weak D call TRBD1 (6 bases). The CDR3 sequence is 15 residues long. V was trimmed by 2 bases and J by 7 bases, leaving 14 bases between them. Germline V gene lookup returns CDR1 SNHLY and CDR2 FYNNEI. This CDR3 reads CASSEQGRGGEKLFF. In DNA, the CDR3 is TGTGCCAGCAGTGAACAGGGGCGCGGTGGTGAAAAACTGTTTTTT.

The rearrangement joins TRBV27 to TRBJ2-1; the D gene is possibly TRBD1 (7 bases). Trimming pared 7 bases from V and 9 bases from J, leaving 22 bases between. Germline V lookup: CDR1 MNHEY, CDR2 SMNVEV (reference sequence). The CDR3 is 15 amino acids. As DNA, the CDR3 is TGTGCCAGCACCATATTTCTCGGAGGGGGCGGTGAGCAGTTCTTC. Its protein product is CASTIFLGGGGEQFF.

This chain joins TRBV4-2 and TRBJ2-3; possible D gene TRBD1, 6 bases. V lost 2 bases and J lost 4, with 7 bases in between. This CDR3 contains 13 residues. The germline gives CDR1 LGHNA, CDR2 YNFKEQ. CDR3 protein: CASSQNRADTQYF. Here the CDR3 DNA reads TGTGCCAGCAGCCAAAACAGGGCAGATACGCAGTATTTT.

This clone was detected a few times. The rearrangement joins TRBV9 to TRBJ2-2; possible D gene TRBD1, 6 bases. The CDR3 is made up of 16 amino acids. Germline V gene sequence: CDR1 SGDLS, CDR2 YYNGEE. The V end lost 0 bases, the J end lost 2 bases, and 11 bases lay between the germline ends. CDR3 sequence reads: CASSVVSGTNTGELFF. CDR3 sequence (DNA): TGTGCCAGCAGCGTAGTGTCCGGGACAAACACCGGGGAGCTGTTTTTT.

The V and J genes are TRBV2 and TRBJ2-3; tentatively, D is TRBD2 (5 bases). Germline V gene lookup returns CDR1 SNHLY and CDR2 FYNNEI. This CDR3 comprises 14 residues. V was trimmed by 5 bases and J by 1 base, leaving 10 bases between them. The CDR3 sequence: CASSLRTRTDTQYF. Here the CDR3 DNA reads TGTGCCAGCAGTCTACGGACTCGCACAGATACGCAGTATTTT.

The genes are TRBV7-3 and TRBJ1-1; D is uncertain. The length of the CDR3 is 14 residues. Germline V gene data show CDR1 as SGHTA and CDR2 as FQGTGA. The V end lost 2 bases, the J end lost 0 bases, and 7 bases lay between the germline ends. The CDR3 loop reads CASSLSRLNTEAFF. Here the CDR3 DNA reads TGTGCCAGCAGCTTATCGAGGCTGAACACTGAAGCTTTCTTT. Using reference TRBV7-3 and TRBJ1-1 for the parts outside the CDR3, the full variable domain is GAGVSQTPSNKVTEKGKYVELRCDPISGHTALYWYRQSLGQGPEFLIYFQGTGAADDSGLPNDRFFAVRPEGSVSTLKIQRTERGDSAVYLCASSLSRLNTEAFFGQGTRLTVV.

The rearrangement uses TRBV18 and TRBJ2-1; 9 bases map to TRBD2. The CDR3 length is 13 residues. After removal of 6 bases from V and 4 bases from J, the junction contained 1 base not matched to a gene. In germline, CDR1 is KGHSH, CDR2 LQKENI. In DNA form, the CDR3 reads TGTGCCAGCTCCACTAGCGGGTACAATGAGCAGTTCTTC. It specifies CASSTSGYNEQFF.

J is TRBJ1-2 and V is TRBV10-2; 8 nucleotides agree with TRBD1. There are 12 residues in the CDR3. CDR1 is WSHSY, CDR2 SAAADI, per germline. V lost 4 bases to trimming and J lost 7 bases; unmatched junction nucleotides: 2. The CDR3 spells CASSGTGFGYTF. In DNA form, the CDR3 reads TGCGCCAGCAGTGGGACAGGGTTTGGCTACACCTTC.

The CDR3 DNA reads TGTGCCAGCATCGCGCGAGGGGGCGCAAGTGGCTACACCTTC. Its protein is CASIARGGASGYTF. J is TRBJ1-2 and V is TRBV7-9; 7 positions agree with TRBD1. CDR3 size: 14 residues. Trimming cost V 7 bases and J 7 bases; bases outside gene matches: 12. The germline V gene has CDR1 SEHNR and CDR2 FQNEAQ (reference sequence).

The V and J genes are TRBV7-8 and TRBJ2-7, with 7 positions matching TRBD1. V was clipped by 7 bases and J by 7 bases; unmatched bases: 13. The germline gives CDR1 SGHVS, CDR2 FQNEAQ. This CDR3 comprises 14 residues. For the CDR3, the DNA is TGTGCCAGCAAAGGCCCCGGGACAGTTATAGAGCAGTACTTC. It codes for CASKGPGTVIEQYF.